This T cell receptor beta chain emerged from a study of blood T cell repertoires in COVID-19. Original data processing: Counts of nucleated cells, estimated from reference gene primer amplification, were obtained. Only in-frame clones appear in the TCRdb table, and some are missing; sequencing was by immunoSEQ multiplex PCR. That table furnishes V, J and clone size, whereas the DNA furnished D and trimming. This table holds roughly 95,000 clones, 82% found once. This CDR3 comprises 16 residues. CDR1 and CDR2 (germline): LGHDT, YNNKEL (reference sequence). The V and J ends lost 1 base and 2 bases respectively, with 15 bases between them.

The clonotype comes from a man aged 50-59 years with active or convalescent COVID-19. V and J are TRBV3-1 (or the pseudogene TRBV3-2) and TRBJ2-7; TRBD2 might be the D (7 bases). The sequenced sample was peripheral blood. The CDR3 region is CASSQGFGGGAYEQYF. The DNA for the CDR3 is TGTGCCAGCAGCCAAGGGTTCGGCGGGGGCGCCTACGAGCAGTACTTC.